This is a list of T cell receptor beta chains from one sample in a study of vaccination effects on CD4 cells after COVID-19. Their specific antigens are unknown. Method: immunoSEQ multiplex PCR; TCRdb's copy keeps in-frame clones and lacks some. The sample shows tens of thousands of clones, roughly 74% of them seen only once. This specimen was CD4+ T cells from PBMCs cultured with HCoV-NL63 spike peptides, taken before COVID-19 vaccination. The receptors shown here come from a human donor who received a COVID-19 vaccine. Both conserved end residues are part of each CDR3. The D gene is left open where the match is weak. Size tells how often a clone was seen (once, few, many) or the class of an expanded clone, and some rows leave it out.

abundance	v_gene	j_gene	d_gene	CDR3nt	CDR3aa
-	TRBV7-2	TRBJ1-2	-	TGTGCCAGCAGCTTGACCTACGGGTCCCGCGGTGGCTACACCTTC	CASSLTYGSRGGYTF
-	TRBV19	TRBJ1-5	-	TGTGCCAGTAGTATGGGCATGCAGTGGGTGAGCAATCAGCCCCAGCATTTT	CASSMGMQWVSNQPQHF
-	TRBV11-2	TRBJ2-3	-	TGTGCCAGCAGCTTAGCAGGGCGGGTGAGCACAGATACGCAGTATTTT	CASSLAGRVSTDTQYF
-	TRBV7-9	TRBJ2-1	TRBD1	TGTGCCAGCAGCTCCTGGACAGGGAGAAATGAGCAGTTCTTC	CASSSWTGRNEQFF
few	TRBV7-2	TRBJ1-2	-	TGTGCCAGCAGCCCAGTTCGCTATGGCTACACCTTC	CASSPVRYGYTF
-	TRBV7-2	TRBJ2-5	-	TGTGCCAGCAGCTTAGAAAGGGGCTTGGCGGAGACCCAGTACTTC	CASSLERGLAETQYF
-	TRBV6-5	TRBJ1-5	-	TGTGCCGTCGGAAAAAGGTTGGGACAGCCCCAGCATTTT	CAVGKRLGQPQHF
-	TRBV9	TRBJ1-5	-	TGTGCCAGCAGTCGTGAAGGGGCAGTAAATCAGCCCCAGCATTTT	CASSREGAVNQPQHF
-	TRBV29-1	TRBJ2-3	-	TGCAGCGTTGTTAAGGGATCAGATACGCAGTATTTT	CSVVKGSDTQYF
-	TRBV2	TRBJ2-2	-	TGTGCCAGCAGTGCATACAGGCCGAACACCGGGGAGCTGTTTTTT	CASSAYRPNTGELFF
few	TRBV10-3	TRBJ1-2	-	TGTGCCATCAGTGAGTCGGTGTCAAATGGCTACACCTTC	CAISESVSNGYTF
few	TRBV6-2/TRBV6-3	TRBJ1-2	-	TGTGCCAGCAGTTTGATGGAGTATGGCTACACCTTC	CASSLMEYGYTF
-	TRBV7-6	TRBJ1-1	-	TGTGCCAGCAGCTTAGTTTGGGGGATGGGGGTTGAAGCTTTCTTT	CASSLVWGMGVEAFF
-	TRBV5-1	TRBJ2-3	TRBD2	TGCGCCAGCAGAACTAGCGGGGCCGGGGCAGATACGCAGTATTTT	CASRTSGAGADTQYF
-	TRBV24-1	TRBJ1-2	-	TGTGCCACCAGTGATTTTCCCCACGGAGGGGAAGGCTACACCTTC	CATSDFPHGGEGYTF
few	TRBV19	TRBJ2-2	TRBD2	TGTGCCAGTAGTATGGGTAAACCGGGAGGTGCCGGGGAGCTGTTTTTT	CASSMGKPGGAGELFF